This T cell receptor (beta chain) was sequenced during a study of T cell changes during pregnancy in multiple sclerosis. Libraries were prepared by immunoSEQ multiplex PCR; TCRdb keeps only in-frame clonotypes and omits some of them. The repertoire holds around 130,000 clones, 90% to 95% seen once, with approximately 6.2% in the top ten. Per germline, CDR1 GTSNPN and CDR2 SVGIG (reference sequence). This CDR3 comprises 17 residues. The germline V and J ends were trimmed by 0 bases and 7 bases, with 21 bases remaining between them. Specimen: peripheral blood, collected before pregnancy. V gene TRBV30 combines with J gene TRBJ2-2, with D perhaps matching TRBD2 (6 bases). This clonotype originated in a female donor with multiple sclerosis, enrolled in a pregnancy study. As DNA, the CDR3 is TGTGCCTGGAGTGTAACTGTACTAGCTGGTGGCAGCGGGGAGCTGTTTTTT. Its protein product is CAWSVTVLAGGSGELFF.